These 5 T cell receptor beta chains came from one sample sequenced in a study of blood T cell repertoires in COVID-19. Sequenced by immunoSEQ multiplex PCR; TCRdb stores in-frame clones only, minus some. The table lists about 240,000 clones, around 83% of them singletons, with roughly 1.9% in the top ten. The material sequenced was peripheral blood. Receptor source: a man aged 30 to 39 who had recovered from COVID-19.

This rearrangement joins TRBV5-8 to TRBJ1-6, with a tentative D call TRBD1 (5 bases). Trimming pared 3 bases from V and 11 bases from J, leaving 18 bases between. In germline, CDR1 is SGHTS, CDR2 YDEGEE. CDR3 length: 15 amino acids. CDR3 nucleotide sequence: TGTGCCAGCAGCTATAAGCCGACCAGGGAGGCACCCCTCCACTTT. This gives the protein CASSYKPTREAPLHF.

The chain employs TRBV19 and TRBJ1-5; possible D gene TRBD1, 6 bases. Germline V lookup: CDR1 LNHDA, CDR2 SQIVND (reference sequence). Trimming pared 4 bases from V and 9 bases from J, leaving 19 bases between. The CDR3 consists of 15 residues. CDR3 nucleotides: TGTGCCAGTAGTACCCGTTCACAGGGTTACCGGCCCCAGCATTTT. Amino acids: CASSTRSQGYRPQHF.

The chain carries TRBV4-1 and TRBJ1-3, with unresolved D. Germline V CDR1 and CDR2: MGHRA, YSYEKL. Trimming pared 3 bases from V and 0 bases from J, leaving 18 bases between. This CDR3 is 18 amino acids long. Written as DNA, the CDR3 is TGCGCCAGCAGCCACCAAAACCTCCCGCGAACCTCTGGAAACACCATATATTTT. Translation: CASSHQNLPRTSGNTIYF.

CDR3 loop: CASSFQGMNTEAFF. CDR3 coding DNA: TGTGCCAGCAGTTTTCAGGGAATGAACACTGAAGCTTTCTTT. The gene calls are TRBV27 and TRBJ1-1, with a weak D call TRBD1 (5 bases). Between the trimmed V and J ends, which lost 3 bases and 0 bases, there was a span of 8 bases. Per the germline V gene, CDR1 is MNHEY and CDR2 is SMNVEV (reference sequence). The CDR3 extends over 14 amino acids.

The CDR3 loop is CASSESRYTYTEAFF. The CDR3 DNA sequence: TGCGCCAGCAGTGAGTCGAGGTACACCTACACTGAAGCTTTCTTT. The chain carries TRBV10-2 and TRBJ1-1; D remains ambiguous. CDR1 WSHSY and CDR2 SAAADI come from the germline V gene. The germline V and J ends were trimmed by 0 bases and 3 bases, with 11 bases remaining between them. The length of the CDR3 is 15 residues.